The 6 T cell receptor beta chains listed next were all sequenced from one sample in a study of T cells in women clearing cervical HPV infection. Profiled with immunoSEQ multiplex PCR; TCRdb holds only in-frame clones, not every one. Listed are roughly 48,000 clones; 1.5% to 2% falls within the top ten. Sequenced material: blood buffy coat. These receptors all come from a woman aged 18 to 75 with a cervical HPV16 infection that either progressed to CIN3+ or cleared (not recorded which).

As concerns this clone: Read sequence stops 3 residues before the CDR3 end, and the germline J gene provides the missing end. The chain employs TRBV16 and TRBJ2-2, with a possible D match to TRBD1 (6 bases). Trimming removed 0 bases at V and 3 bases at J, with 11 bases between. The CDR3 has 16 residues. Germline values: CDR1 KGHSY, CDR2 FQNENV. The part of the CDR3 DNA that was read is TGTGCCAGCAGCCAATCCGGCAGGGGTGACACCGGGGAG. It translates to CASSQSGRGDTGE. In full, the CDR3 is CASSQSGRGDTGELFF.

Of note for this clone: Coverage ceases 3 residues before the CDR3 finishes, and the germline J gene fills in the end. The chain couples TRBV20-1 to TRBJ2-5; perhaps TRBD1 as D (5 bases). Germline V CDR1 and CDR2: DFQATT, SNEGSKA (reference sequence). The ends were cut back, 3 bases at V and 5 bases at J, with 19 bases in the middle. CDR3 length: 15 residues. CDR3 residues: CSARGRTGSRETQYF. The sequenced CDR3 bases are TGCAGTGCTAGGGGGCGTACAGGCTCCCGGGAGACC.

In regard to this clone: The observed sequence ends 3 residues before the CDR3 terminus, with the missing tail filled in from the germline J gene. The genes are TRBV19 and TRBJ2-5; 8 bases align to TRBD2. The V gene's germline CDR1 is LNHDA and CDR2 SQIVND (reference sequence). The J segment lost 2 bases and the V segment lost 3 bases, leaving 5 bases of the junction unmatched. The CDR3 totals 15 residues. Incomplete CDR3 DNA: TGTGCCAGTAGTATTATCGGGAGGGGACAAGAGACC. This gives the protein CASSIIGRGQET. The full CDR3 protein is CASSIIGRGQETQYF. The full variable domain, with the rest looked up from reference TRBV19 and TRBJ2-5, is DGGITQSPKYLFRKEGQNVTLSCEQNLNHDAMYWYRQDPGQGLRLIYYSQIVNDFQKGDIAEGYSVSREKKESFPLTVTSAQKNPTAFYLCASSIIGRGQETQYFGPGTRLLVL.

As concerns this clone: Read sequence stops 3 residues before the CDR3 end, and the germline J gene provides the missing end. The V and J genes are TRBV29-1 and TRBJ2-3; the match to TRBD2 covers 9 bases. Germline CDR1 SQVTM, CDR2 ANQGSEA. The CDR3 length is 17 residues. V gave up 4 bases and J gave up 2 bases; unmatched junction bases: 13. The CDR3 is CSVVPAGGLEITDTQYF. The covered CDR3 bases are TGCAGCGTTGTCCCGGCGGGAGGGCTCGAAATCACAGATACG.

A word on this clone: The read comes to an end 3 residues before the CDR3 does, leaving the germline J gene to fill in the end. This chain connects TRBV5-4 to TRBJ1-2, with D possibly TRBD1 on 5 matching bases. The CDR3 contains 13 residues. Trimming removed 4 bases at V and 6 bases at J, with 13 bases between. Germline CDR1 reads SGHNT; CDR2 reads YYREEE (reference sequence). CDR3 loop: CASSGDYRDGYTF. The part of the CDR3 DNA that was read is TGTGCCAGCAGCGGGGACTACCGAGATGGC. The full variable domain, rest sourced from reference TRBV5-4 and TRBJ1-2, is ETGVTQSPTHLIKTRGQQVTLRCSSQSGHNTVSWYQQALGQGPQFIFQYYREEENGRGNFPPRFSGLQFPNYSSELNVNALELDDSALYLCASSGDYRDGYTFGSGTRLTVV.

Comments on this clone: Sequencing ends 3 residues short of the CDR3 end; the germline J gene provides the rest. The V gene is TRBV20-1, the J gene TRBJ1-6; D is perhaps TRBD1 (6 bases). The V gene lost 0 bases and the J gene lost 10 bases, with 10 bases spanning the gap. The germline CDR1 and CDR2 sequences are DFQATT and SNEGSKA (reference sequence). The CDR3 is 13 residues long. Incomplete CDR3 DNA: TGCAGTGCTAGAGATAGGGGGAGCTCACCC. Translating gives CSARDRGSSP. The entire CDR3 sequence reads CSARDRGSSPLHF.